Below are 20 T cell receptor beta chains sequenced from a single sample in a study of T cell responses to AZD1222 COVID-19 vaccine. Assay: immunoSEQ multiplex PCR; the TCRdb copy retains only in-frame clones and omits some. The table lists about 130,000 clones, around 90% of them singletons. This specimen consisted of peripheral blood, obtained on day 0 of AZD1222 vaccination. The receptors come from an adult in good health.

V gene TRBV7-6 combines with J gene TRBJ1-1; 11 bases agree with TRBD1. Germline trimming cut 5 bases from V and 5 bases from J; bases unmatched to any gene: 1. The CDR3 sequence is 13 residues long. CDR1 and CDR2 (germline): SGHVS, FNYEAQ. The CDR3 here is CASSRDRGTEAFF. The CDR3 DNA sequence: TGTGCCAGCAGCCGGGACAGGGGGACTGAAGCTTTCTTT.

The chain recombines TRBV2 with TRBJ1-3; unclear D gene. Trimming took off 6 bases at V and 1 base at J, with 22 bases between the two ends. The CDR3 spans 18 residues. Germline V lookup: CDR1 SNHLY, CDR2 FYNNEI. This CDR3 reads CASRPRLTTVSSGNTIYF. The CDR3 DNA follows: TGTGCCAGCAGGCCCCGGTTGACAACCGTCTCTTCTGGAAACACCATATATTTT.

Notes on this clone: This sample includes further DNA sequences coding for the same CDR3. This chain links TRBV5-1 with TRBJ1-1; no firm D call. Germline assignment: CDR1 SGHRS and CDR2 YFSETQ. The germline V and J ends were trimmed by 4 bases and 1 base, with 11 bases remaining between them. The CDR3 length is 14 residues. In DNA, the CDR3 is TGCGCCAGCAGCCTCGGTTCGGGGAACACTGAAGCTTTCTTT. It specifies CASSLGSGNTEAFF.

The chain links TRBV7-2 to TRBJ1-1; D may be TRBD1 (6 bases). Trimming took 0 bases from V and 1 from J, leaving 9 bases between them. The CDR3 loop spans 15 amino acids. The germline V gene encodes CDR1 SGHTA and CDR2 FQGNSA. CDR3 coding DNA: TGTGCCAGCAGCTTAGCAGGGACACAGAACACTGAAGCTTTCTTT. Protein product: CASSLAGTQNTEAFF.

The chain carries TRBV21-1 and TRBJ1-1. TRBV21-1 is classified as a pseudogene. The CDR3 has 13 residues. Written as DNA, the CDR3 is TGTGCCAGCAGCAAAAGGCTCTGTAAGGATGCTTTCTTT. Amino acid sequence: CASSKRLCKDAFF.

This chain uses TRBV2 with TRBJ2-7, with 11 bases lining up with TRBD2. The CDR3 is made up of 15 amino acids. V lost 3 bases to trimming and J lost 4 bases; unmatched junction nucleotides: 5. Looked up from germline, CDR1 is SNHLY and CDR2 is FYNNEI. The CDR3 here is CASSEVGLAEYEQYF. The CDR3 nucleotides are TGTGCCAGCAGTGAGGTGGGACTAGCGGAGTACGAGCAGTACTTC.

This clone was detected only once. The chain has TRBV2 and TRBJ1-6; 7 bases fit TRBD1. J lost 8 bases, V lost 6 bases, and 7 bases had no gene match. The CDR3 runs 14 residues. The germline V gene encodes CDR1 SNHLY and CDR2 FYNNEI. The CDR3 nucleotides are TGTGCCAGCAGGGCCGGGACAGCCCATTCACCCCTCCACTTT. This gives the protein CASRAGTAHSPLHF.

The chain uses TRBV5-1 and TRBJ2-7, with a possible D match to TRBD2 (6 bases). Per germline, CDR1 SGHRS and CDR2 YFSETQ. The CDR3 covers 14 residues. The V end lost 3 bases, the J end lost 5 bases, and 15 bases lay between the germline ends. In DNA, the CDR3 is TGCGCCAGCAGCTGGGGGACTCCGAGGGACGAGCAGTACTTC. It translates to CASSWGTPRDEQYF.

J is TRBJ2-7 and V is TRBV6-2 or TRBV6-3; D unresolved. The V and J ends lost 2 bases and 1 base respectively, with 9 bases between them. The CDR3 spans 14 residues. Looked up from germline, CDR1 is MNHEY and CDR2 is SVGEGT. The CDR3 loop is CASSYPTGSYEQYF. As DNA, the CDR3 is TGTGCCAGCAGTTACCCGACTGGATCCTACGAGCAGTACTTC.

V is TRBV5-1 and J is TRBJ2-2; D is possibly TRBD1 (5 bases). CDR1 and CDR2 (germline): SGHRS, YFSETQ. V was clipped by 5 bases and J by 0 bases, with 14 bases between them. The CDR3 consists of 16 residues. The CDR3 DNA is TGCGCCAGCAGTCTAAATCAGGGCTCGAACACCGGGGAGCTGTTTTTT. This codes for CASSLNQGSNTGELFF.

The chain has TRBV24-1 and TRBJ1-5; the D gene is possibly TRBD1 (6 bases). The CDR3 extends over 15 amino acids. Trimming took off 8 bases at V and 2 bases at J, with 15 bases between the two ends. CDR1 and CDR2 from the germline V gene are KGHDR and SFDVKD. The CDR3 DNA sequence: TGTGCCACCAAAGGAAGGTCAGGGGGCAATCAGCCCCAGCATTTT. It is translated as CATKGRSGGNQPQHF.

The rearrangement joins TRBV6-4 to TRBJ2-2, with 7 bases fitting TRBD1. This CDR3 contains 15 residues. Germline trimming cut 5 bases from V and 0 bases from J; bases unmatched to any gene: 3. CDR1 is MRHNA, CDR2 SNTAGT, per germline. CDR3: CASSTGTANTGELFF. CDR3 bases: TGTGCCAGCAGTACCGGGACAGCGAACACCGGGGAGCTGTTTTTT.

This chain uses TRBV6-1 with TRBJ1-2; 10 nucleotides match TRBD1. This CDR3 contains 14 residues. Germline V gene sequence: CDR1 MNHNS, CDR2 SASEGT. J was trimmed by 6 bases and V by 5 bases; bases with no gene match: 6. The CDR3 nucleotides read TGTGCCAGCAGTTATTCAGGACAGGGGGATGGCTACACCTTC. Its protein product is CASSYSGQGDGYTF.

This chain uses TRBV19 with TRBJ1-1, with no clear D. CDR1 is LNHDA and CDR2 is SQIVND in the germline V gene (reference sequence). The CDR3 is made up of 14 amino acids. Between the trimmed V and J ends, which lost 7 bases and 1 base, there was a span of 13 bases. The CDR3, as DNA: TGTGCCAGTAAAAAGGGCAGACAGAACACTGAAGCTTTCTTT. This codes for CASKKGRQNTEAFF. Full variable domain (missing parts from reference TRBV19 and TRBJ1-1): DGGITQSPKYLFRKEGQNVTLSCEQNLNHDAMYWYRQDPGQGLRLIYYSQIVNDFQKGDIAEGYSVSREKKESFPLTVTSAQKNPTAFYLCASKKGRQNTEAFFGQGTRLTVV.

The V and J genes are TRBV28 and TRBJ2-7; D might be TRBD1 (5 bases). Germline CDR1 and CDR2: MDHEN and SYDVKM. V lost 7 bases and J lost 3, with 13 bases in between. There are 13 residues in the CDR3. CDR3 sequence: CASNGQVHYEQYF. CDR3 in DNA: TGTGCCAGCAACGGACAAGTACACTACGAGCAGTACTTC.

This clone was detected once. The V call is TRBV20-1, the J call TRBJ1-2, with TRBD1 identical over 8 bases. This CDR3 is 16 amino acids long. Germline CDR1 DFQATT, CDR2 SNEGSKA (reference sequence). V was clipped by 3 bases and J by 4 bases; unmatched bases: 13. The CDR3: CSASPTRTGRLYGYTF. The DNA for the CDR3 is TGCAGTGCTAGTCCCACCCGGACAGGGAGGCTCTATGGCTACACCTTC.

This clone was observed once. The chain carries TRBV7-9 and TRBJ2-7; the D is unclear. The germline V gene has CDR1 SEHNR and CDR2 FQNEAQ (reference sequence). The germline V and J ends were trimmed by 6 bases and 1 base, with 1 base remaining between them. The CDR3 has 10 amino acids. The CDR3 spells CASRSYEQYF. CDR3 DNA: TGTGCCAGCAGGTCCTACGAGCAGTACTTC.

The genes are TRBV11-2 and TRBJ1-4; D not certain. V was clipped by 2 bases and J by 4 bases, with 8 bases between them. This CDR3 spans 14 amino acids. CDR1 and CDR2 (germline): SGHAT, FQNNGV. The CDR3 sequence is CASSLRHSNEKLFF. CDR3 DNA: TGTGCCAGCAGCTTACGACATAGTAATGAAAAACTGTTTTTT.

The rearrangement uses TRBV27 and TRBJ1-1, with D possibly being TRBD1 (6 bases). The CDR3 contains 15 residues. Trimming stripped 4 bases from V and 4 bases from J, with 16 bases between. The germline V gene has CDR1 MNHEY and CDR2 SMNVEV (reference sequence). As DNA, the CDR3 is TGTGCCAGCAGTTCTCGACAGGCTATGGGCACTGAAGCTTTCTTT. This codes for CASSSRQAMGTEAFF.

V gene TRBV5-1 combines with J gene TRBJ1-1; D is uncertain. The germline V gene encodes CDR1 SGHRS and CDR2 YFSETQ. CDR3 length: 13 residues. V was cut by 7 bases and J by 0 bases, with 10 bases left in between. The CDR3 nucleotides read TGCGCCAGCGGACGGTCTATGAACACTGAAGCTTTCTTT. It translates to CASGRSMNTEAFF. The full variable domain, with the rest looked up from reference TRBV5-1 and TRBJ1-1, is KAGVTQTPRYLIKTRGQQVTLSCSPISGHRSVSWYQQTPGQGLQFLFEYFSETQRNKGNFPGRFSGRQFSNSRSEMNVSTLELGDSALYLCASGRSMNTEAFFGQGTRLTVV.